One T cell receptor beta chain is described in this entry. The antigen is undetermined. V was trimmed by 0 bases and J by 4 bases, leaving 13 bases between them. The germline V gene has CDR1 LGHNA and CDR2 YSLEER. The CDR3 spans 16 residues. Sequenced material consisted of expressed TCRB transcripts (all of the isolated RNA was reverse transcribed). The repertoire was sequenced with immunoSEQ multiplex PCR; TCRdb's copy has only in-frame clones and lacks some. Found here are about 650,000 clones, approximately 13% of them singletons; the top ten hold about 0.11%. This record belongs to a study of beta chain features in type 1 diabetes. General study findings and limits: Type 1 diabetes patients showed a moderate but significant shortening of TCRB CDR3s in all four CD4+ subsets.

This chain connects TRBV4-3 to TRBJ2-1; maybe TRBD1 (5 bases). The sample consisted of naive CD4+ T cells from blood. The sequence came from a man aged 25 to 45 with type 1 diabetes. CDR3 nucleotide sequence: TGCGCCAGCAGCCAAGATAGGCAGGGCCTATACAATGAGCAGTTCTTC. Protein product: CASSQDRQGLYNEQFF.